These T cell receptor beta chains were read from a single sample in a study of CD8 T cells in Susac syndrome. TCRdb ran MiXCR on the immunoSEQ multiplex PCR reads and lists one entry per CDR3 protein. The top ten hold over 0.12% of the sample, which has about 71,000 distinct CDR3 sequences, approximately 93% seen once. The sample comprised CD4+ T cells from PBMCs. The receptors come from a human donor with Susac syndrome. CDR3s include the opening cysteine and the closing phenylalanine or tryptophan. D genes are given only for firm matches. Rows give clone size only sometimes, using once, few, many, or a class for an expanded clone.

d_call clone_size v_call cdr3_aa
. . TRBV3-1 CASSSLAGPAFF
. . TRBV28 CASRSNQPQHF
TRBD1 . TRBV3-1 CASSPPGQQETQYF
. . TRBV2 CASSEVVGGNSPLHF
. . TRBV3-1 CASSQVSGGPYTEAFF
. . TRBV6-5 CASGIRGTGELFF
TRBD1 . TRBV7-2 CASSLEGGTGLAIQYF
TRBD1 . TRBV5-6 CATKDRANYGYTF
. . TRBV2 CASSEEQTTEAFF
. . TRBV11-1 CASSLQKLTDTQYF
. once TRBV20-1 CSARDGSAAPQETQYF
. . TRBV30 CAWSVPRESGNTIYF
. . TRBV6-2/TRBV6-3 CASSYLNTGELFF
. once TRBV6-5 CASRQRDEGGNTIYF
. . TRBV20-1 CSAEGAYNEQFF